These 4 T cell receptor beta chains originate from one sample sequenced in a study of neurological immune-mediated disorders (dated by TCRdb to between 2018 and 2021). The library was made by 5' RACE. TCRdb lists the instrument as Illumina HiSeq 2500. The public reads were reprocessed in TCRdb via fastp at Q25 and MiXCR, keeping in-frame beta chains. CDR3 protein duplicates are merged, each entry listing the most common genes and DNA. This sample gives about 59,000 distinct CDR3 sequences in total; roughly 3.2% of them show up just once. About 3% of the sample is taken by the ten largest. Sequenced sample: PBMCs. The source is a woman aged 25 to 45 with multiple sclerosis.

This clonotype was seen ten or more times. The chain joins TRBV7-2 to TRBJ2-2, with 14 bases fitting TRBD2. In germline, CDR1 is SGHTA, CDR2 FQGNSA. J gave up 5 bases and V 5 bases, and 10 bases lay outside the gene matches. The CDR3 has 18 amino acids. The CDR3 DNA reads TGTGCCAGCAGCCCACCGGGACTAGCGGGAGTGGGTACCGGGGAGCTGTTTTTT. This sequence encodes CASSPPGLAGVGTGELFF.

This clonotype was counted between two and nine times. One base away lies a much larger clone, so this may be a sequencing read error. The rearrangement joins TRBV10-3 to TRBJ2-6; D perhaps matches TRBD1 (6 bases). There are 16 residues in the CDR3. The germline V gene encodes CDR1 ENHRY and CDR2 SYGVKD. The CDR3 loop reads CASRQELFSGAKVLTF. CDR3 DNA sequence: TGTGCCTCCCGACAGGAACTTTTCTCTGGGGCCAAAGTCCTGACTTTC.

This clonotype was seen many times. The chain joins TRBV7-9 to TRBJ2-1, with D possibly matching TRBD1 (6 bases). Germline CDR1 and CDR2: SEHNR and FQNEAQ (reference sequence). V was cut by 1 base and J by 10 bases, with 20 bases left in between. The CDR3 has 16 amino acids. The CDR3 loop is CASSLDEQGNRREQFF. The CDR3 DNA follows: TGTGCCAGCAGCTTAGACGAACAGGGCAACCGTAGAGAGCAGTTCTTC.

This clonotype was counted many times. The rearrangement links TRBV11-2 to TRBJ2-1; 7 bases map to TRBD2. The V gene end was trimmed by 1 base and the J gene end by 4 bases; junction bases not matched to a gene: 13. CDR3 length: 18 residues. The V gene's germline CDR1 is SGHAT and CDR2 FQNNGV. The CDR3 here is CASSLVGGEAPIYNEQFF. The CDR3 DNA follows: TGTGCCAGCAGCTTAGTGGGGGGGGAGGCGCCGATTTACAATGAGCAGTTCTTC.